Following are 22 T cell receptor beta chains from one sample sequenced in a study of Graves' ophthalmopathy and Graves' hyperthyroidism. Amplification of the TCR beta CDR3 regions used RNA transcripts (as template). Second-round multiplex PCR came after a first-round RT-PCR that employed HTBI primers. TCRdb re-analysed the multiplex PCR reads in MiXCR, keeping a single row per CDR3 protein. The sample contains about 480,000 distinct CDR3 sequences, around 14% of which appear only once. The specimen was blood. These receptors all come from a woman aged 30 to 39 with Graves' ophthalmopathy.

This clonotype was observed at least ten times. The rearrangement joins TRBV12-3 or TRBV12-4 to TRBJ2-5; possibly TRBD2 for D (6 bases). This CDR3 spans 16 amino acids. Trimming took 6 bases from V and 5 from J, leaving 22 bases between them. CDR3 amino acids: CASREGIGGERETQYF. CDR3 DNA: TGTGCCAGCAGAGAGGGGATTGGAGGGGAGCGGGAGACCCAGTACTTC.

This clonotype was found a few times. The CDR3 protein is CASSPVRAQETQYF. Here the CDR3 DNA reads TGTGCCAGCTCACCGGTCAGGGCCCAAGAGACCCAGTACTTC. The V and J genes are TRBV18 and TRBJ2-5; D possibly corresponds to TRBD1 (5 bases). The CDR3 has 14 amino acids. CDR1 and CDR2 (germline): KGHSH, LQKENI. With 3 bases removed from V and 1 base from J, the gap between germline ends came to 9 bases. Drawing the rest from reference TRBV18 and TRBJ2-5, the complete variable domain is NAGVMQNPRHLVRRRGQEARLRCSPMKGHSHVYWYRQLPEEGLKFMVYLQKENIIDESGMPKERFSAEFPKEGPSILRIQQVVRGDSAAYFCASSPVRAQETQYFGPGTRLLVL.

This clonotype was detected many times. The chain carries TRBV28 and TRBJ1-1; weak D call: TRBD1 (6 bases). The CDR3 totals 13 residues. The V gene's germline CDR1 is MDHEN and CDR2 SYDVKM. Trimming pared 4 bases from V and 5 bases from J, leaving 11 bases between. As DNA, the CDR3 is TGTGCCAGCAGTTATGAGGGGGGGACTGAAGCTTTCTTT. As protein: CASSYEGGTEAFF.

This clonotype came up many times. The V gene is TRBV2, the J gene TRBJ1-2; TRBD1 agrees at 8 bases. CDR1 and CDR2 from the germline V gene are SNHLY and FYNNEI. Germline trimming cut 0 bases from V and 8 bases from J; bases unmatched to any gene: 5. The CDR3 has 14 amino acids. CDR3 sequence: CASSEALRQGGYTF. CDR3 nucleotide sequence: TGTGCCAGCAGTGAAGCGCTTCGACAGGGGGGCTACACCTTC.

At least ten counts were recorded for this clonotype. The V gene is TRBV30, the J gene TRBJ1-2, with D possibly TRBD1 on 5 matching bases. From germline, CDR1 is GTSNPN and CDR2 SVGIG (reference sequence). The V gene lost 7 bases and the J gene lost 0 bases, with 12 bases spanning the gap. The CDR3 is 13 amino acids. This chain's CDR3 is CAFRTTSNYGYTF. In DNA, the CDR3 is TGTGCCTTCCGGACAACCTCTAACTATGGCTACACCTTC.

The table lists this clonotype with a few counts. The V gene is TRBV29-1, the J gene TRBJ2-5; TRBD1 matches at 7 bases. CDR3 size: 13 residues. Losses at the gene ends were 3 bases for V and 11 bases for J; bases not matched to a gene: 12. Germline V gene lookup returns CDR1 SQVTM and CDR2 ANQGSEA. The CDR3 region is CSVEGIGTAIQYF. The CDR3 DNA sequence: TGCAGCGTTGAGGGTATTGGGACAGCCATACAGTACTTC.

This clonotype was observed at least ten times. The rearrangement links TRBV29-1 to TRBJ2-2, with 8 bases identical to TRBD1. CDR1 and CDR2 (germline): SQVTM, ANQGSEA. The length of the CDR3 is 15 residues. Trimming took 6 bases from V and 5 from J; bases not matched to a gene: 11. CDR3 region: CSVQKGQGWTGELFF. As DNA, the CDR3 is TGCAGCGTACAGAAAGGACAGGGCTGGACCGGGGAGCTGTTTTTT.

This clonotype has a count of ten or more. The chain has TRBV6-2 or TRBV6-3 and TRBJ1-2; a weak D match, TRBD1 (5 bases). With 0 bases removed from V and 6 bases from J, the gap between germline ends came to 11 bases. The germline V gene has CDR1 MNHEY and CDR2 SVGEGT. This CDR3 has 14 residues. In DNA form, the CDR3 reads TGTGCCAGCAGTTACTCTAAGGGGTTCCATGGCTACACCTTC. Translated: CASSYSKGFHGYTF.

This clonotype showed up many times. The rearrangement links TRBV7-2 to TRBJ2-5, with 10 bases lining up with TRBD2. V was pared by 6 bases and J by 4 bases, with 8 bases of the junction left unmatched. CDR3 length: 15 amino acids. Germline V gene data show CDR1 as SGHTA and CDR2 as FQGNSA. The CDR3 bases are TGTGCCAGCAGACCAGCATCTAGCGGGAGAGAGACCCAGTACTTC. Translating gives CASRPASSGRETQYF.

This clonotype was detected many times. The rearrangement links TRBV6-1 to TRBJ2-2; 8 bases map to TRBD2. Germline-derived CDR1 and CDR2 are MNHNS and SASEGT. J lost 2 bases, V lost 6 bases, and 8 bases had no gene match. The CDR3 extends over 16 amino acids. The CDR3 loop is CASSFAGLVNTGELFF. The DNA for the CDR3 is TGTGCCAGCAGCTTCGCGGGACTAGTTAACACCGGGGAGCTGTTTTTT.

This clonotype was found many times. The V call is TRBV7-2, the J call TRBJ2-7; 9 bases fit TRBD2. Germline CDR1 reads SGHTA; CDR2 reads FQGNSA. J was trimmed by 0 bases and V by 0 bases; bases with no gene match: 6. This CDR3 spans 17 amino acids. In nucleotides, the CDR3 is TGTGCCAGCAGCTTAGCCTCCGGGACTAGCATCTCCTACGAGCAGTACTTC. Protein sequence: CASSLASGTSISYEQYF. Together with reference TRBV7-2 and TRBJ2-7, the CDR3 gives the full variable domain: GAGVSQSPSNKVTEKGKDVELRCDPISGHTALYWYRQSLGQGLEFLIYFQGNSAPDKSGLPSDRFSAERTGGSVSTLTIQRTQQEDSAVYLCASSLASGTSISYEQYFGPGTRLTVT.

This clonotype occurred many times. The chain is built from TRBV19 and TRBJ1-6; D unclear. This CDR3 region has 14 residues. V lost 5 bases, J lost 9 bases, and 14 bases lay in between. Germline-derived CDR1 and CDR2 are LNHDA and SQIVND (reference sequence). This CDR3 reads CASSSGVEGSPLHF. CDR3 nucleotide sequence: TGTGCCAGTAGTTCCGGGGTTGAGGGTTCACCCCTCCACTTT.

This clonotype has only a few counts. Compared with germline, one end of the junction differs, possibly owing to a read error. The gene calls are TRBV5-1 and TRBJ2-2; TRBD1 is a possible D gene (6 bases). Germline V CDR1 and CDR2: SGHRS, YFSETQ. This CDR3 contains 17 residues. CDR3 coding DNA: TGCGCCAGCAACTTGCGACAGGTCTCCTCTAAAGGCTGGGAGCTGTTTTTT. Amino acid sequence: CASNLRQVSSKGWELFF.

CDR3 residues: CASSPLAGGRTGELFF. CDR3 bases: TGTGCCAGCAGCCCGCTAGCGGGGGGGCGCACCGGGGAGCTGTTTTTT. The V call is TRBV9, the J call TRBJ2-2; TRBD2 matches 12 bases. J was trimmed by 4 bases and V by 4 bases; bases with no gene match: 5. The CDR3 length is 16 residues. CDR1 and CDR2 (germline): SGDLS, YYNGEE.

This clonotype was counted ten times or more. J is TRBJ2-7 and V is TRBV6-1, with 10 bases lining up with TRBD2. CDR3 length equals 15 residues. The junction had 8 bases not matched to a gene; V was cut back by 6 bases and J by 3 bases. Per germline, CDR1 MNHNS and CDR2 SASEGT. In DNA form, the CDR3 reads TGTGCCAGCAGATCGTGGGGGACTAGCGACTACGAGCAGTACTTC. This encodes CASRSWGTSDYEQYF.

Only a few counts were recorded for this clonotype. The chain couples TRBV2 to TRBJ1-5, with a possible D match to TRBD1 (5 bases). This CDR3 has 15 residues. From germline, CDR1 is SNHLY and CDR2 FYNNEI. Trimming stripped 2 bases from V and 6 bases from J, with 14 bases between. The CDR3 spells CASSERSRAGQPQHF. CDR3 coding DNA: TGTGCCAGCAGTGAACGAAGCAGGGCTGGTCAGCCCCAGCATTTT.

There are many counts of this clonotype. The genes are TRBV28 and TRBJ1-1; 8 bases match TRBD1. The CDR3 covers 15 residues. CDR1 is MDHEN, CDR2 SYDVKM, per germline. V shed 4 bases, J shed 5 bases, and the junction held 9 bases outside the gene matches. The CDR3 here is CASSSPTGARTEAFF. The CDR3 bases are TGTGCCAGCAGTTCCCCGACAGGGGCGCGGACTGAAGCTTTCTTT.

Comment on this clonotype: One base away lies a much larger clone, so this may be a sequencing read error. The gene calls are TRBV28 and TRBJ2-7; TRBD2 agrees at 7 bases. The germline V gene has CDR1 MDHEN and CDR2 SYDVKM. The CDR3 has 14 residues. The CDR3 sequence is CVSSLGGVPYEQYF. The CDR3 DNA follows: TGTGTCAGCAGTTTGGGGGGGGTGCCCTACGAGCAGTACTTC. The whole variable domain, remainder taken from reference TRBV28 and TRBJ2-7, is DVKVTQSSRYLVKRTGEKVFLECVQDMDHENMFWYRQDPGLGLRLIYFSYDVKMKEKGDIPEGYSVSREKKERFSLILESASTNQTSMYLCVSSLGGVPYEQYFGPGTRLTVT.

This clonotype was found many times. CDR3 DNA sequence: TGTGCCAGCAGTAGGTACAACCAGGGGCAGTACTTC. Translated: CASSRYNQGQYF. This chain links TRBV28 with TRBJ2-7; D perhaps matches TRBD1 (5 bases). Trimming stripped 5 bases from V and 9 bases from J, with 14 bases between. The CDR3 contains 12 residues. Germline CDR1 is MDHEN and CDR2 is SYDVKM.

This clonotype was observed many times. CDR3 nucleotides: TGCAGCCACAGGGGGGGGAACACTGAAGCTTTCTTT. It yields the protein CSHRGGNTEAFF. The J gene is TRBJ1-1, the V gene TRBV20-1; TRBD1 matches at 8 bases. This CDR3 is 12 amino acids long. Germline V gives CDR1 DFQATT, CDR2 SNEGSKA (reference sequence).

This clonotype was picked up many times. The CDR3 protein is CASSQAGTGDTAFF. DNA for the CDR3: TGCGCCAGCAGCCAAGCCGGGACAGGGGACACGGCTTTCTTT. The chain has TRBV4-1 and TRBJ1-1; 10 bases align to TRBD1. The CDR3 spans 14 residues. Germline V lookup: CDR1 MGHRA, CDR2 YSYEKL. V gave up 1 base and J gave up 11 bases; unmatched junction bases: 7.

This clonotype was detected ten times or more. The J gene is TRBJ1-1, the V gene TRBV6-5, with D possibly TRBD1 on 6 matching bases. V was trimmed by 4 bases and J by 8 bases, leaving 17 bases between them. The length of the CDR3 is 14 residues. Germline assignment: CDR1 MNHEY and CDR2 SVGAGI. The CDR3 sequence is CASSFQRGSGEAFF. In DNA form, the CDR3 reads TGTGCCAGCAGTTTCCAGAGGGGGTCAGGGGAAGCTTTCTTT.